This T cell receptor beta chain is from a study of blood T cell repertoires in COVID-19. The overall study: Both acute and convalescent COVID-19 samples were obtained from the United States, Italy and Spain. Sources were T cells, B-cell-depleted T cells, or PBMCs; the material itself was cDNA or gDNA.

The CDR3 runs to 14 residues. The V end lost 3 bases, the J end lost 7 bases, and 14 bases lay between the germline ends. CDR1 is MNHNS, CDR2 SASEGT, per germline. Original handling: Amplifying reference gene primers gave estimates of nucleated cell counts. Clones were sequenced by immunoSEQ multiplex PCR, and TCRdb holds only the in-frame ones, with some missing. The D gene and trimming were derived from the DNA, and the V and J assignments and clone size from that table. The sample yields around 160,000 clones, more than 75% seen once. This sequence joins TRBV6-1 and TRBJ2-3; D may be TRBD1 (5 bases). This clonotype originated in a human donor with acute or convalescent COVID-19. The donor label of this sample is uncertain. Material for sequencing was peripheral blood. The CDR3 bases are TGTGCCAGCAGTGAGGGCAGGGCGGTAAATACGCAGTATTTT. Its protein product is CASSEGRAVNTQYF.